A single sample gave rise to the 19 T cell receptor beta chains below, sequenced in a study of identical twins. Each CDR3 protein is one row after TCRdb ran MiXCR on the 5' RACE reads. The sample gives fewer than 900,000 distinct CDR3 sequences, over 20% of which show up once; roughly 4% is in the top ten. The sample was also linked to a second study, of T cells expressing NK-cell markers.

Sequencing was carried out using PBMCs. These receptors were collected from a woman aged 18-35 years in good health.

V and J are TRBV6-5 and TRBJ2-3, with 7 bases that match TRBD2. Germline lookup yields CDR1 MNHEY and CDR2 SVGAGI. The V and J ends lost 2 bases and 5 bases, in that order; junction bases with no gene match: 10. The CDR3 length is 16 residues. CDR3 sequence (DNA): TGTGCCAGCAGTTACACCGGGGAGGGGAAAGGAGATACGCAGTATTTT. This codes for CASSYTGEGKGDTQYF.

This clonotype has at least ten counts. The chain carries TRBV6-6 and TRBJ1-1, with D unclear. The CDR3 is made up of 13 amino acids. Germline CDR1 is MNHNY and CDR2 is SVGAGI (reference sequence). V was pared by 6 bases and J by 5 bases, with 13 bases between. In DNA form, the CDR3 reads TGTGCCAGCAGCTCCCCTCGGGCGACTGAAGCTTTCTTT. It encodes CASSSPRATEAFF.

Many counts were recorded for this clonotype. The gene calls are TRBV29-1 and TRBJ2-5; no definite D call. Trimming removed 7 bases from V and 5 bases from J, with 14 bases in between. The CDR3 consists of 12 residues. Germline V gene sequence: CDR1 SQVTM, CDR2 ANQGSEA. The chain's CDR3 is CSGLTGGETQYF. CDR3 bases: TGCAGCGGGTTAACGGGTGGGGAGACCCAGTACTTC.

This clonotype showed up just a few times. The V gene is TRBV5-1, the J gene TRBJ2-5; D not certain. There are 12 residues in the CDR3. V was pared by 1 base and J by 6 bases, with 7 bases between. From germline, CDR1 is SGHRS and CDR2 YFSETQ. CDR3 amino acids: CASSLIEKTQYF. The DNA of the CDR3 is TGCGCCAGCAGCTTGATTGAGAAGACCCAGTACTTC.

The chain joins TRBV11-2 to TRBJ2-1; TRBD2 might be the D (5 bases). This CDR3 is built from 12 residues. The V gene lost 4 bases and the J gene lost 9 bases, with 10 bases spanning the gap. CDR1 is SGHAT, CDR2 FQNNGV, per germline. The CDR3 DNA is TGTGCCAGCAGCTCGTTCGGAGGTGAGCAGTTCTTC. Protein product: CASSSFGGEQFF.

This clonotype turned up a few times. The chain combines TRBV12-3 or TRBV12-4 with TRBJ2-1; unclear D gene. The CDR3 runs to 16 residues. V was clipped by 6 bases and J by 4 bases, with 19 bases between them. The CDR3 loop is CASRTRPGEGYNEQFF. The CDR3 DNA sequence: TGTGCCAGCAGAACCCGCCCGGGTGAAGGATACAATGAGCAGTTCTTC.

This clonotype was counted only a few times. The chain has TRBV10-3 and TRBJ2-7, with TRBD2 identical over 8 bases. Germline-derived CDR1 and CDR2 are ENHRY and SYGVKD. The CDR3 length is 14 residues. Trimming cost V 10 bases and J 4 bases; bases outside gene matches: 12. The CDR3 region is CATQTGGAGYEQYF. The CDR3 region has the DNA TGTGCCACCCAAACGGGGGGGGCCGGTTACGAGCAGTACTTC.

The rearrangement uses TRBV20-1 and TRBJ2-3; 9 bases are a match to TRBD1. The trim removed 4 bases at V and 3 bases at J, leaving 11 bases unmatched. Per the germline V gene, CDR1 is DFQATT and CDR2 is SNEGSKA (reference sequence). CDR3 size: 16 residues. The CDR3 loop is CSAIVSSQGATDTQYF. The CDR3 DNA is TGCAGTGCTATCGTCTCTTCACAGGGGGCAACAGATACGCAGTATTTT.

Note on this clonotype: This may arise from a read error, as a much more abundant clone is one base away. The V gene is TRBV9, the J gene TRBJ2-7; 7 bases line up with TRBD1. Germline loops: CDR1 SGDLS, CDR2 YYNGEE. V lost 3 bases to trimming and J lost 0 bases; unmatched junction nucleotides: 6. The CDR3 is 15 residues long. The CDR3 DNA follows: TGTGCCAGCAGCGAACGGGACAGCAGCTCCTACGAGCAGTACTTC. This sequence encodes CASSERDSSSYEQYF. The whole variable domain, filled in from reference TRBV9 and TRBJ2-7, reads DSGVTQTPKHLITATGQRVTLRCSPRSGDLSVYWYQQSLDQGLQFLIQYYNGEERAKGNILERFSAQQFPDLHSELNLSSLELGDSALYFCASSERDSSSYEQYFGPGTRLTVT.

This chain connects TRBV7-8 to TRBJ2-7, with D perhaps TRBD1 or TRBD2 (5 bases each). Trimming shortened V by 5 bases and J by 4 bases, and 18 bases separated the two germline ends. The CDR3 length is 15 residues. Germline loops: CDR1 SGHVS, CDR2 FQNEAQ. The CDR3 sequence: CASSPHISGTYEQYF. The CDR3 DNA is TGTGCCAGCAGCCCCCATATTTCAGGGACGTACGAGCAGTACTTC.

This clonotype was detected many times. V and J are TRBV24-1 and TRBJ2-3; D ambiguous. The V gene's germline CDR1 is KGHDR and CDR2 SFDVKD. This CDR3 region has 11 residues. V was trimmed by 4 bases and J by 5 bases, leaving 3 bases between them. The CDR3 here is CATSERDTQYF. In DNA form, the CDR3 reads TGTGCCACCAGTGAACGAGATACGCAGTATTTT.

The J gene is TRBJ1-6, the V gene TRBV27; weak D call: TRBD1 (6 bases). Trimming removed 7 bases at V and 2 bases at J, with 12 bases between. Germline V lookup: CDR1 MNHEY, CDR2 SMNVEV (reference sequence). The CDR3 is 15 amino acids. For the CDR3, the DNA is TGTGCCAGCAAAGGGGGAGGCACCTATAATTCACCCCTCCACTTT. Translating it yields CASKGGGTYNSPLHF.

This clonotype has only a few counts. The V gene is TRBV6-6, the J gene TRBJ2-1; D remains unclear. Between the trimmed V and J ends, which lost 0 bases and 10 bases, there was a span of 4 bases. The CDR3 has 11 residues. The germline CDR1 and CDR2 sequences are MNHNY and SVGAGI (reference sequence). CDR3 region: CASSYSIEQFF. As DNA, the CDR3 is TGTGCCAGCAGTTACTCTATCGAGCAGTTCTTC.

This clonotype has a handful of counts. The J gene is TRBJ1-2, the V gene TRBV12-3 or TRBV12-4; no definite D call. V lost 6 bases and J lost 6, with 14 bases in between. The CDR3 is 13 residues long. The CDR3 here is CASSSGRVNGYTF. In DNA, the CDR3 is TGTGCCAGCAGCTCCGGAAGAGTCAATGGCTACACCTTC.

The chain recombines TRBV5-7 with TRBJ2-5; D is possibly TRBD1 (6 bases). TRBV5-7 is an ORF, and what it does is uncertain. The CDR3 contains 15 residues. V was pared by 4 bases and J by 2 bases, with 15 bases between. Here the CDR3 reads CASSPLRTVQETQYF. The CDR3 DNA is TGTGCCAGCAGCCCGCTTAGGACAGTTCAAGAGACCCAGTACTTC.

This clonotype was observed a few times. The genes are TRBV20-1 and TRBJ2-1, with TRBD2 identical over 11 bases. The CDR3 length is 20 residues. The junction had 16 bases not matched to a gene; V was cut back by 3 bases and J by 0 bases. The germline V gene has CDR1 DFQATT and CDR2 SNEGSKA (reference sequence). CDR3 in amino acids: CSARKILGGTSGISYNEQFF. In nucleotides, the CDR3 is TGCAGTGCTAGGAAAATCCTGGGGGGGACTAGCGGTATCTCCTACAATGAGCAGTTCTTC.

Written as DNA, the CDR3 is TGTGCCAGGGGCCCCGGACAGCCCGACGAGCAGTACTTC. Amino acid sequence: CARGPGQPDEQYF. The chain joins TRBV5-4 to TRBJ2-7, with D perhaps matching TRBD1 (6 bases). Germline V gene sequence: CDR1 SGHNT, CDR2 YYREEE (reference sequence). The CDR3 covers 13 residues. The V end lost 8 bases, the J end lost 5 bases, and 17 bases lay between the germline ends. The variable domain in full, completed from reference TRBV5-4 and TRBJ2-7, reads ETGVTQSPTHLIKTRGQQVTLRCSSQSGHNTVSWYQQALGQGPQFIFQYYREEENGRGNFPPRFSGLQFPNYSSELNVNALELDDSALYLCARGPGQPDEQYFGPGTRLTVT.

The chain recombines TRBV10-3 with TRBJ1-4, with D possibly TRBD1 on 5 matching bases. The CDR3 runs to 14 residues. Germline loops: CDR1 ENHRY, CDR2 SYGVKD. V shed 6 bases and J shed 2 bases, with 10 bases lying between them. This CDR3 reads CAIREGRTNEKLFF. The CDR3 nucleotides are TGTGCCATCAGGGAGGGACGGACTAATGAAAAACTGTTTTTT.

This clonotype was recorded at least ten times. This sequence joins TRBV12-3 or TRBV12-4 and TRBJ2-2; 8 positions agree with TRBD2. V dropped 5 bases and J dropped 7; count of bases not matched to a gene: 9. This CDR3 contains 15 residues. The CDR3 region has the DNA TGTGCCAGCAGTATCCCCGGGAGGGTGGACGGGGAGCTGTTTTTT. Translating gives CASSIPGRVDGELFF.